The 13 T cell receptor beta chains in this list originate from one sample, sequenced in a study of identifying expanded T cells in peripheral blood. The repertoire was sequenced with immunoSEQ multiplex PCR; TCRdb's copy has only in-frame clones and lacks some. Found here are 60,000 to 80,000 clones, about nine tenths of them singletons; the top ten hold over 2.5%. Sequences were obtained from blood. The receptors here all came from a person aged 18 to 70 in good health.

The chain employs TRBV4-2 and TRBJ2-3; TRBD2 aligns across 13 bases. This CDR3 region has 17 residues. Per germline, CDR1 LGHNA and CDR2 YNFKEQ. Germline trimming cut 4 bases from V and 5 bases from J; bases unmatched to any gene: 9. The CDR3: CASSPGLAGEKGDTQYF. DNA for the CDR3: TGTGCCAGCAGCCCCGGACTAGCGGGAGAGAAGGGAGATACGCAGTATTTT.

This clone was counted only a few times. This rearrangement joins TRBV19 to TRBJ2-3; 7 bases map to TRBD1. This CDR3 has 14 amino acids. CDR1 is LNHDA and CDR2 is SQIVND in the germline V gene (reference sequence). Trimming took 8 bases from V and 5 from J; bases not matched to a gene: 10. The CDR3 nucleotides are TGTGCCAGTGGGACCACAGGGGTCGGAGATACGCAGTATTTT. Protein: CASGTTGVGDTQYF.

The CDR3: CASSPPGPRNYGYTF. The DNA of the CDR3 is TGTGCCAGCTCACCCCCCGGCCCGCGTAACTATGGCTACACCTTC. The chain has TRBV18 and TRBJ1-2; D gene ambiguous. The CDR3 has 15 amino acids. Per the germline V gene, CDR1 is KGHSH and CDR2 is LQKENI. V was trimmed by 3 bases and J by 1 base, leaving 12 bases between them.

The DNA for the CDR3 is TGTGCCAGCAGACCCCCGGGACAGCTCAATTCACCCCTCCACTTT. Translating gives CASRPPGQLNSPLHF. The rearrangement uses TRBV6-6 and TRBJ1-6, with 7 nucleotides matching TRBD1. CDR1 is MNHNY and CDR2 is SVGAGI in the germline V gene (reference sequence). The CDR3 contains 15 residues. Trimming took 6 bases from V and 7 from J; bases not matched to a gene: 9.

The chain carries TRBV5-1 and TRBJ1-1; D is unresolved. This CDR3 spans 15 amino acids. Trimming shortened V by 0 bases and J by 4 bases, and 13 bases separated the two germline ends. CDR1 and CDR2 from the germline V gene are SGHRS and YFSETQ. CDR3 DNA sequence: TGCGCCAGCAGCTTGGGGGCCATATGGGCCACTGAAGCTTTCTTT. Amino acids: CASSLGAIWATEAFF.

The chain carries TRBV13 and TRBJ2-7, with a tentative D call TRBD2 (6 bases). The CDR3 totals 12 residues. Germline lookup yields CDR1 PRHDT and CDR2 FYEKMQ (reference sequence). V lost 0 bases, J lost 7 bases, and 7 bases lay in between. The CDR3 region is CASSLGRGEQYF. For the CDR3, the DNA is TGTGCCAGCAGCTTAGGCCGGGGGGAGCAGTACTTC.

This clone was recorded once. The rearrangement joins TRBV7-2 to TRBJ2-3; D is tentatively TRBD1 or TRBD2 (5 bases each). The CDR3 spans 15 residues. Germline values: CDR1 SGHTA, CDR2 FQGNSA. Trimming pared 3 bases from V and 2 bases from J, leaving 12 bases between. In DNA form, the CDR3 reads TGTGCCAGCAGCTTTGGGACCGGTGCCACAGATACGCAGTATTTT. Protein sequence: CASSFGTGATDTQYF.

The V call is TRBV6-5, the J call TRBJ2-3; D may be TRBD1 (6 bases). Germline assignment: CDR1 MNHEY and CDR2 SVGAGI. This CDR3 contains 15 residues. The V and J ends lost 7 bases and 7 bases respectively, with 21 bases between them. The DNA for the CDR3 is TGTGCCAGCAACGCCGGGACAAGGCTCGGAAATACGCAGTATTTT. Its protein product is CASNAGTRLGNTQYF.

A remark on this clone: Compared with germline, one end of the junction differs, possibly owing to a read error. CDR3 coding DNA: TGTGCTAGCAGCTTAGCGGGGAGCGGGGAGCTGTTTTTT. Translation: CASSLAGSGELFF. V is TRBV7-7 and J is TRBJ2-2, with TRBD2 matching over 8 bases. This CDR3 spans 13 amino acids. Germline-derived CDR1 and CDR2 are SSHAT and FNYEAQ (reference sequence).

The J gene is TRBJ1-5, the V gene TRBV19; no clear D. The CDR3 sequence is 15 residues long. Germline CDR1 is LNHDA and CDR2 is SQIVND (reference sequence). The ends were cut back, 0 bases at V and 6 bases at J, with 12 bases in the middle. The CDR3, as DNA: TGTGCCAGTAGTATAGACCGGGGTAGAAGTCAGCCCCAGCATTTT. Encoded protein: CASSIDRGRSQPQHF.

The gene calls are TRBV7-9 and TRBJ1-2; the D is unclear. The CDR3 has 13 residues. CDR1 is SEHNR and CDR2 is FQNEAQ in the germline V gene (reference sequence). Trimming pared 6 bases from V and 2 bases from J, leaving 10 bases between. The DNA for the CDR3 is TGTGCCAGCAGTTTGGGGTACAACTATGGCTACACCTTC. It yields the protein CASSLGYNYGYTF.

This rearrangement joins TRBV7-9 to TRBJ2-4; 7 bases fit TRBD1. This CDR3 has 12 residues. V trimming: 1 base; J trimming: 15 bases; junction bases outside the gene matches: 6. Germline assignment: CDR1 SEHNR and CDR2 FQNEAQ (reference sequence). This CDR3 reads CASSLEGTVLYF. CDR3 nucleotides: TGTGCCAGCAGCTTAGAGGGGACAGTGCTGTACTTC.

The chain joins TRBV19 to TRBJ2-7; 8 bases fit TRBD2. V lost 5 bases and J lost 3; bases outside the gene matches: 9. The CDR3 loop spans 15 amino acids. Germline loops: CDR1 LNHDA, CDR2 SQIVND (reference sequence). The CDR3 sequence: CASSPAGASDYEQYF. As DNA, the CDR3 is TGTGCCAGTAGTCCAGCGGGGGCCTCCGACTACGAGCAGTACTTC. The whole variable domain, filled in from reference TRBV19 and TRBJ2-7, reads DGGITQSPKYLFRKEGQNVTLSCEQNLNHDAMYWYRQDPGQGLRLIYYSQIVNDFQKGDIAEGYSVSREKKESFPLTVTSAQKNPTAFYLCASSPAGASDYEQYFGPGTRLTVT.